The text below deals with one T cell receptor beta chain. What it binds is unknown. This sample is drawn from a study of Ad26.COV2.S vaccination and SARS-CoV-2 variants. About the research overall: Ad26.COV2.S given intramuscularly, once or twice 56 days apart. Overall study results and limits: Those who received the vaccine showed greater spike-specific TCR breadth than those given placebo.

Profiled with immunoSEQ multiplex PCR; TCRdb holds only in-frame clones, not every one. The sample yields about 680,000 clones, around 92% seen once. This sample's treatment: about 20 received Ad26.COV2.S at low or high dose, single or two shots; about 5 received placebo; per-sample allocation not given. At day 63 after the first vaccine or placebo injection, samples were drawn. V dropped 2 bases and J dropped 2 bases, with 5 bases sitting between them. Germline CDR1 is SGHRS and CDR2 is YFSETQ. The CDR3 is 14 amino acids. The material sequenced was peripheral blood, taken in a trial of Ad26.COV2.S vaccine versus placebo. The chain employs TRBV5-1 and TRBJ2-6; no clear D gene. The sequence was obtained from a person aged 18-65 years who received the Ad26.COV2.S COVID-19 vaccine or a placebo. This CDR3 is CASSFPPGANVLTF. Written as DNA, the CDR3 is TGCGCCAGCAGCTTCCCCCCTGGGGCCAACGTCCTGACTTTC.